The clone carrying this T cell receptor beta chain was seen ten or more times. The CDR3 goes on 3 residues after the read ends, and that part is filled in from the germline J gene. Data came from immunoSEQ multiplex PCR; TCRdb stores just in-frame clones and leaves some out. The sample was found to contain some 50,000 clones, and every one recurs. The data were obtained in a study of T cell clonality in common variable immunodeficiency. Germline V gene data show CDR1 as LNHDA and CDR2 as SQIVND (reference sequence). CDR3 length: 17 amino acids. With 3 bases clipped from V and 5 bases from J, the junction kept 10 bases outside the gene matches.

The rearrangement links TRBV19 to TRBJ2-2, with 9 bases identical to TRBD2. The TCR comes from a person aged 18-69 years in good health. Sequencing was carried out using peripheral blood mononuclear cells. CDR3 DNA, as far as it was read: TGTGCCAGTAGTATCGGTAGCGGGAGCTCGGAAACCGGGGAG. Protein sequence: CASSIGSGSSETGE. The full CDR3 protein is CASSIGSGSSETGELFF.